A selection of T cell receptor beta chains follows, all from one sample in a study of T cell responses to AZD1222 COVID-19 vaccine. TCRdb keeps only in-frame clones here, not all; method: immunoSEQ multiplex PCR. This table holds 100,000 to 150,000 clones, 80% to 90% found once. The sample consisted of peripheral blood, taken on day 0 of AZD1222 vaccination. These TCRs come from an adult in good health. The CDR3 runs from the conserved cysteine through the conserved F or W. D genes are given only for firm matches. Clone size is not always given. Where it is, it says once, few, many or a class for expanded clones.

V gene	D gene	clone size	J gene	CDR3 DNA	CDR3 protein
TRBV5-6	.	.	TRBJ1-2	TGTGCCAGCAGCTTGGGGGCAGGGTGGAGGTATGGCTACACCTTC	CASSLGAGWRYGYTF
TRBV11-2	.	.	TRBJ1-2	TGTGCCAGCAGCTTAGCACGGGTCATATATGGCTACACCTTC	CASSLARVIYGYTF
TRBV7-2	.	.	TRBJ1-1	TGTGCCAGCAGCTTAAGGCAAAAGGGTGCTGAAGCTTTCTTT	CASSLRQKGAEAFF
TRBV18	TRBD1	.	TRBJ1-5	TGTGCCAGCTCACCTGACAGGGGTAATCAGCCCCAGCATTTT	CASSPDRGNQPQHF
TRBV5-6	.	.	TRBJ1-2	TGTGCCAGCAGCCGCATTGTCCTCGAGGGGGGTTTAGGGTATGGCTACACCTTC	CASSRIVLEGGLGYGYTF
TRBV5-4	.	.	TRBJ2-7	TGTGCCAGCGCGAAGGGGGAAGTAACCTACGAGCAGTACTTC	CASAKGEVTYEQYF
TRBV2	TRBD1	.	TRBJ1-6	TGTGCCAGCAAAGGACAGGGATCCTATAATTCACCCCTCCACTTT	CASKGQGSYNSPLHF
TRBV7-2	.	.	TRBJ2-7	TGTGCCAGCAGCTTAGAGGTCGATAGTTTCAAATACGAGCAGTACTTC	CASSLEVDSFKYEQYF
TRBV11-2	.	.	TRBJ2-7	TGTGCCAGCAGCCCGAGGGGACCAGCGGACTCCTACGAGCAGTACTTC	CASSPRGPADSYEQYF
TRBV18	TRBD2	.	TRBJ2-6	TGTGCCAGCTCCCACATGCGGGGGTTCGGTGGGGCCAACGTCCTGACTTTC	CASSHMRGFGGANVLTF
TRBV19	.	.	TRBJ2-1	TGTGCCAGTAGTAAGTATACTGCCAATGAGCAGTTCTTC	CASSKYTANEQFF
TRBV11-3	.	.	TRBJ2-3	TGTGCCAGCAGCTTCCCACCGACAGATACGCAGTATTTT	CASSFPPTDTQYF
TRBV11-2	.	.	TRBJ1-5	TGTGCCAGCAGCCCGTACTGGGGTTATAGCAATCAGCCCCAGCATTTT	CASSPYWGYSNQPQHF
TRBV3-1/TRBV3-2	.	once	TRBJ2-2	TGTGCCAGCAGCCAGTTATTAGAGGGTGACACCGGGGAGCTGTTTTTT	CASSQLLEGDTGELFF
TRBV5-4	.	.	TRBJ1-2	TGTGCCAGCAGCTTGGCTGGGGGGGTAGGCTATGGCTACACCTTC	CASSLAGGVGYGYTF
TRBV24-1	.	.	TRBJ2-3	TGTGCCACCACCAATTCGGCCGTAGATACGCAGTATTTT	CATTNSAVDTQYF
TRBV6-5	.	.	TRBJ2-1	TGTGCCAGTCGCTCAGCGGGCGCGGACAATGAGCAGTTCTTC	CASRSAGADNEQFF
TRBV3-1/TRBV3-2	TRBD1	.	TRBJ1-5	TGTGCCAGCAGCCAAGGGGACAGGGCCGGTCGGCATTTT	CASSQGDRAGRHF
TRBV7-2	.	few	TRBJ1-1	TGTGCCAGCAGCTTAGATGGCGGGACGGGGACTGAAGCTTTCTTT	CASSLDGGTGTEAFF
TRBV7-2	.	.	TRBJ1-2	TGTGCCAGCAGTTACAGGGTTTTGAACTATGGCTACACCTTC	CASSYRVLNYGYTF
TRBV19	.	.	TRBJ1-1	TGTGCCAGTAGTATGAGTAGCGTCCGGACTGAAGCTTTCTTT	CASSMSSVRTEAFF
TRBV28	TRBD1	once	TRBJ2-1	TGTGCCAGCAGTTCAGGGGGTACCGATGAGCAGTTCTTC	CASSSGGTDEQFF
TRBV7-9	.	.	TRBJ2-5	TGTGCCAGCAGCTTGCTAGCTTCAGAGACCCAGTACTTC	CASSLLASETQYF
TRBV6-4	.	.	TRBJ1-5	TGTGCCAGCAGCACGGGTGCCACCAGCGAACCCCAGCATTTT	CASSTGATSEPQHF
TRBV5-4	.	.	TRBJ1-2	TGTGCCAGCAGCTTCGGGGCTCACTATGGCTACACCTTC	CASSFGAHYGYTF
TRBV13	.	.	TRBJ1-2	TGTGCCAGCAGCCTCTCGAGGGGGGTTGGCTACACCTTC	CASSLSRGVGYTF
TRBV30	.	once	TRBJ2-1	TGTGCCTGGAGAAAAGTCCGGTTCGGGAATGAGCAGTTCTTC	CAWRKVRFGNEQFF
TRBV27	.	.	TRBJ1-1	TGTGCCAGCAGTCCCTTTGGCAGGCTGAACACTGAAGCTTTCTTT	CASSPFGRLNTEAFF
TRBV5-4	.	.	TRBJ1-2	TGTGCCGGAGGTTCACAGAACTCCAACTATGGCTACACCTTC	CAGGSQNSNYGYTF
TRBV15	TRBD1	.	TRBJ2-7	TGTGCCACCACCGTCGGACAGGTGGGCCCCTACGAGCAGTACTTC	CATTVGQVGPYEQYF
TRBV2	TRBD1	.	TRBJ1-1	TGTGCCAGCAGCCCGGGACAGGGATCTCATGAAGCTTTCTTT	CASSPGQGSHEAFF
TRBV3-1/TRBV3-2	.	.	TRBJ2-5	TGTGCCAGCAGCCAAGATAGGGTGATTCTAGAGACCCAGTACTTC	CASSQDRVILETQYF
TRBV5-1	.	.	TRBJ2-3	TGCGCCAGCGCCCGGGGCGGCGGTACCACGGATACGCAGTATTTT	CASARGGGTTDTQYF
TRBV5-1	.	.	TRBJ2-7	TGCGCCAGCAGCTTGGGTAGCTCCTACGAGCAGTACTTC	CASSLGSSYEQYF
TRBV12-3/TRBV12-4	.	.	TRBJ2-1	TGTGCCAGCAGTTTTGGCGGGGACAATGAGCAGTTCTTC	CASSFGGDNEQFF
TRBV15	.	.	TRBJ2-1	TGTGCCACCAGCAGACACTCCGGGGCATTAAATGGGCAGTTCTTC	CATSRHSGALNGQFF
TRBV7-8	.	.	TRBJ2-7	TGTGCCAGCAGCTTAGGGATCGAGCAGTACTTC	CASSLGIEQYF
TRBV19	.	.	TRBJ1-2	TGTGCCAGTAGTATTTTAGCCAGGAACTATGGCTACACCTTC	CASSILARNYGYTF
TRBV7-2	.	.	TRBJ1-1	TGTGCCAGCAGCTTAGGAATAGGGGGAAAAACTGAAGCTTTCTTT	CASSLGIGGKTEAFF
TRBV19	.	.	TRBJ2-1	TGTGCCAGTAGTATGTCCAGGGACTCTTTCTCCTACAATGAGCAGTTCTTC	CASSMSRDSFSYNEQFF
TRBV7-2	.	.	TRBJ2-1	TGTGCCAGCAGCTTAGTAGCGGACCACAATGAGCAGTTCTTC	CASSLVADHNEQFF
TRBV7-2	.	once	TRBJ1-1	TGTGCCAGCAGCCCAACCCGGGACACAGTGGAAGCTTTCTTT	CASSPTRDTVEAFF
TRBV9	TRBD1	.	TRBJ1-1	TGTGCCAGCAGCCCGGGACAGGGGGCGTCTGAAGCTTTCTTT	CASSPGQGASEAFF
TRBV5-6	.	.	TRBJ2-6	TGTGCCAGCGGGTGGAGGACCCAGATATTCGTCCTGACTTTC	CASGWRTQIFVLTF
TRBV10-3	.	.	TRBJ1-5	TGTGCCATCAGTGAGTCGGGCAGGCCCCATCAGCCCCAGCATTTT	CAISESGRPHQPQHF
TRBV5-8	.	few	TRBJ2-7	TGTGCCAGCAGCTTGGGGCCCCCTGACGAGCAGTACTTC	CASSLGPPDEQYF
TRBV7-3	.	.	TRBJ2-2	TGTGCCAGCAGCGGAGGGGCTTGGGACTTCCCGAACACCGGGGAGCTGTTTTTT	CASSGGAWDFPNTGELFF
TRBV12-5	.	.	TRBJ2-2	TGTGCTAGTGGTTTTAACTCCGACGGCGAGGGCTACACCGGGGAGCTGTTTTTT	CASGFNSDGEGYTGELFF